A selection of T cell receptor beta chains follows, all from one sample in a study of cytomegalovirus exposure and HLA in healthy donors. Assay: immunoSEQ multiplex PCR; the TCRdb copy retains only in-frame clones and omits some. The sample gives 65,000 to 95,000 clones, around 77% of which show up once; 3% to 3.5% is in the top ten. The sequenced sample was PBMCs. These receptor sequences come from a man in his fifties in good health and CMV-seronegative. Each CDR3 is given with its conserved first and last residue. The D gene is left open where the match is weak. Rows may omit the clone size; those that give it use once, few, many or a size class.

CDR3 DNA: TGTGCCAGCGGGGACTATCTCCAGACCCAGTACTTC
CDR3 protein: CASGDYLQTQYF
D gene: TRBD2
clone size: once
J gene: TRBJ2-5
V gene: TRBV6-1

CDR3 DNA: TGTGCCAGCAGCTTGGCCCTCCAGGGAGGATCCGGGGAGCTGTTTTTT
CDR3 protein: CASSLALQGGSGELFF
D gene: .
clone size: .
J gene: TRBJ2-2
V gene: TRBV5-6

CDR3 DNA: TGCGCCAGCAGCCAAGTCGGCAGGGGGGCGACTGAAGCTTTCTTT
CDR3 protein: CASSQVGRGATEAFF
D gene: TRBD1
clone size: once
J gene: TRBJ1-1
V gene: TRBV4-3

CDR3 DNA: TGTGCTAGTGGTTTCCGGACTAGCGGTACTACCCTGAACGGGGAGACCCAGTACTTC
CDR3 protein: CASGFRTSGTTLNGETQYF
D gene: TRBD2
clone size: .
J gene: TRBJ2-5
V gene: TRBV12-5

CDR3 DNA: TGTGCCAGTAGTATAGGACTAGCAGATACGCAGTATTTT
CDR3 protein: CASSIGLADTQYF
D gene: .
clone size: .
J gene: TRBJ2-3
V gene: TRBV19

CDR3 DNA: TGTGCCGCCCGGAGGGAGGGGCAGGGGTACAATGAGCAGTTCTTC
CDR3 protein: CAARREGQGYNEQFF
D gene: .
clone size: .
J gene: TRBJ2-1
V gene: TRBV6-5

CDR3 DNA: TGTGCCTGGGTTAGGGGGAACTATGGCTACACCTTC
CDR3 protein: CAWVRGNYGYTF
D gene: .
clone size: .
J gene: TRBJ1-2
V gene: TRBV30

CDR3 DNA: TGTGCCAGCAGTTATGCTAGCGGGGGGGCTGAGCAGTTCTTC
CDR3 protein: CASSYASGGAEQFF
D gene: TRBD2
clone size: once
J gene: TRBJ2-1
V gene: TRBV28

CDR3 DNA: TGTGCCAGCAGTTACAGGGGGTCCAACTATGGCTACACCTTC
CDR3 protein: CASSYRGSNYGYTF
D gene: TRBD1
clone size: few
J gene: TRBJ1-2
V gene: TRBV2

CDR3 DNA: TGTGCCAGCAGCTCCGGGCCGGGACAGCTCTACACTGAAGCTTTCTTT
CDR3 protein: CASSSGPGQLYTEAFF
D gene: TRBD1
clone size: .
J gene: TRBJ1-1
V gene: TRBV5-6

CDR3 DNA: TGTGCCAGCAGTGAGAAGGAGTGGGCAGGGGGCGACACTGAAGCTTTCTTT
CDR3 protein: CASSEKEWAGGDTEAFF
D gene: TRBD1
clone size: .
J gene: TRBJ1-1
V gene: TRBV25-1

CDR3 DNA: TGTGCCAGCAGCTTTAGCTACAATGAGCAGTTCTTC
CDR3 protein: CASSFSYNEQFF
D gene: .
clone size: .
J gene: TRBJ2-1
V gene: TRBV5-8

CDR3 DNA: TGTGCCAGCTCACCGGAGCGGGGAGGTGGGGCCAACGTCCTGACTTTC
CDR3 protein: CASSPERGGGANVLTF
D gene: TRBD2
clone size: .
J gene: TRBJ2-6
V gene: TRBV18

CDR3 DNA: TGTGCCAGCAGCTTGCGAGAAACCTACGAGCAGTACTTC
CDR3 protein: CASSLRETYEQYF
D gene: .
clone size: .
J gene: TRBJ2-7
V gene: TRBV5-4

CDR3 DNA: TGTGGGGATGGACTAGCGGGGTCATACGAGCAGTTCTTC
CDR3 protein: CGDGLAGSYEQFF
D gene: TRBD2
clone size: .
J gene: TRBJ2-1
V gene: TRBV7-9

CDR3 DNA: TGTGCCAGCAGTGGATTTGGACTAGCGGAAGAGACCCAGTACTTC
CDR3 protein: CASSGFGLAEETQYF
D gene: TRBD2
clone size: .
J gene: TRBJ2-5
V gene: TRBV2

CDR3 DNA: TGCAGTGCTCAGGACGCACGGGAGCAGTACTTC
CDR3 protein: CSAQDAREQYF
D gene: .
clone size: .
J gene: TRBJ2-5
V gene: TRBV20-1

CDR3 DNA: TGTGCCAGCAGTTATAACAGCCTTATCTATGGCTACACCTTC
CDR3 protein: CASSYNSLIYGYTF
D gene: .
clone size: once
J gene: TRBJ1-2
V gene: TRBV6-5

CDR3 DNA: TGCGCCGTTGAGGGACAGTTCTATGGCTACACCTTC
CDR3 protein: CAVEGQFYGYTF
D gene: TRBD1
clone size: few
J gene: TRBJ1-2
V gene: TRBV29-1

CDR3 DNA: TGTGCCAGCAGCTTAGCGACAGGGATCGCTGAAGCTTTCTTT
CDR3 protein: CASSLATGIAEAFF
D gene: TRBD1
clone size: .
J gene: TRBJ1-1
V gene: TRBV7-8

CDR3 DNA: TGTGCCAGCAGCTTGGGGGGGACAGGCCCCGGCGAGCAGTACTTC
CDR3 protein: CASSLGGTGPGEQYF
D gene: TRBD1
clone size: few
J gene: TRBJ2-7
V gene: TRBV5-5

CDR3 DNA: TGTGCCAGCCGGGGTCTAGTGGAACAACAGCATTTT
CDR3 protein: CASRGLVEQQHF
D gene: .
clone size: .
J gene: TRBJ1-5
V gene: TRBV28

CDR3 DNA: TGTGCCAGCACTACCGAGGGAGCCACAGATACGCAGTATTTT
CDR3 protein: CASTTEGATDTQYF
D gene: .
clone size: .
J gene: TRBJ2-3
V gene: TRBV9

CDR3 DNA: TGTGCCAGCAGTGACTCATTGACGGGATCCTACAATGAGCAGTTCTTC
CDR3 protein: CASSDSLTGSYNEQFF
D gene: .
clone size: .
J gene: TRBJ2-1
V gene: TRBV6-4

CDR3 DNA: TGTGCCAGCAGTGACAAGCAGGGGCCGGAGCCGAACACTGAAGCTTTCTTT
CDR3 protein: CASSDKQGPEPNTEAFF
D gene: .
clone size: .
J gene: TRBJ1-1
V gene: TRBV2

CDR3 DNA: TGTGCCAGCCGCTCTAGCCTAGTCTACAATGAGCAGTTCTTC
CDR3 protein: CASRSSLVYNEQFF
D gene: .
clone size: .
J gene: TRBJ2-1
V gene: TRBV28

CDR3 DNA: TGTGCCATGGGCGACACCGGGGAGCTGTTTTTT
CDR3 protein: CAMGDTGELFF
D gene: .
clone size: .
J gene: TRBJ2-2
V gene: TRBV2

CDR3 DNA: TGCAGCGCCCATAGGACAGGGGCGGTAAAAACTGAAGCTTTCTTT
CDR3 protein: CSAHRTGAVKTEAFF
D gene: TRBD1
clone size: .
J gene: TRBJ1-1
V gene: TRBV29-1

CDR3 DNA: TGTGCCAGCAGCCCCATTAGCGGGGGCTTCACCGGGGAGCTGTTTTTT
CDR3 protein: CASSPISGGFTGELFF
D gene: TRBD2
clone size: .
J gene: TRBJ2-2
V gene: TRBV11-2

CDR3 DNA: TGTGCCAGCTCAATCACTCCCCAGGGGCTAAACTCTGGGGCCAACGTCCTGACTTTC
CDR3 protein: CASSITPQGLNSGANVLTF
D gene: .
clone size: .
J gene: TRBJ2-6
V gene: TRBV18

CDR3 DNA: TGCAGCGCCGGAGAGGCCACGGGGGACACGCAGTATTTT
CDR3 protein: CSAGEATGDTQYF
D gene: .
clone size: once
J gene: TRBJ2-3
V gene: TRBV29-1

CDR3 DNA: TGTGCCAGCAGTGTGGAGGGCTCGAACTATGGCTACACCTTC
CDR3 protein: CASSVEGSNYGYTF
D gene: .
clone size: .
J gene: TRBJ1-2
V gene: TRBV2

CDR3 DNA: TGTGCCAGCAGCTCCCCTATACGGACTAGCCGAGATACGCAGTATTTT
CDR3 protein: CASSSPIRTSRDTQYF
D gene: TRBD2
clone size: .
J gene: TRBJ2-3
V gene: TRBV5-6

CDR3 DNA: TGCAGCGTTGGCCGGGGAGCCGGAGGAGCCTACAATGAGCAGTTCTTC
CDR3 protein: CSVGRGAGGAYNEQFF
D gene: .
clone size: .
J gene: TRBJ2-1
V gene: TRBV29-1

CDR3 DNA: TGCGCCAGCAGCCCGGACGGGGATCAGCCCCAGCATTTT
CDR3 protein: CASSPDGDQPQHF
D gene: .
clone size: .
J gene: TRBJ1-5
V gene: TRBV5-1

CDR3 DNA: TGTGCCACCAGCAGGGCGGCGGGGGGGAGCACAGATACGCAGTATTTT
CDR3 protein: CATSRAAGGSTDTQYF
D gene: TRBD2
clone size: .
J gene: TRBJ2-3
V gene: TRBV15

CDR3 DNA: TGTGCCAGCAGCTTAGGGGTAGGGGGCGGCAATCAGCCCCAGCATTTT
CDR3 protein: CASSLGVGGGNQPQHF
D gene: TRBD1
clone size: .
J gene: TRBJ1-5
V gene: TRBV7-2

CDR3 DNA: TGCGCCAGCAGCCAAGGGGTCGTCGGACAGGGCTACGAGCAGTACTTC
CDR3 protein: CASSQGVVGQGYEQYF
D gene: TRBD1
clone size: .
J gene: TRBJ2-7
V gene: TRBV4-1

CDR3 DNA: TGTGCCAGCGGGAGCTCCTATAATTCACCCCTCCACTTT
CDR3 protein: CASGSSYNSPLHF
D gene: .
clone size: .
J gene: TRBJ1-6
V gene: TRBV7-2

CDR3 DNA: TGTGCCACCAGCAGAGGACTGGAATACAATGAGCAGTTCTTC
CDR3 protein: CATSRGLEYNEQFF
D gene: .
clone size: .
J gene: TRBJ2-1
V gene: TRBV15

CDR3 DNA: TGTGCCAGCAGTGATAGCGGGGGGGTTGGCGGGGAGCTGTTTTTT
CDR3 protein: CASSDSGGVGGELFF
D gene: TRBD2
clone size: .
J gene: TRBJ2-2
V gene: TRBV25-1

CDR3 DNA: TGTGCCAGCAGCACGCGGACAGGGGCCAGTGGCTACACCTTC
CDR3 protein: CASSTRTGASGYTF
D gene: TRBD1
clone size: .
J gene: TRBJ1-2
V gene: TRBV7-8

CDR3 DNA: TGTGCCACCGGACTAGCGGGGGGCCAGGGTACGCAGTATTTT
CDR3 protein: CATGLAGGQGTQYF
D gene: TRBD2
clone size: .
J gene: TRBJ2-3
V gene: TRBV15

CDR3 DNA: TGTGCCAGCAGCCCACGGACAGGGCAAGCATCCGAGCAGTACTTC
CDR3 protein: CASSPRTGQASEQYF
D gene: TRBD1
clone size: .
J gene: TRBJ2-7
V gene: TRBV14

CDR3 DNA: TGTGCCATCAGGCCACTAGCGGACTCCTACAATGAGCAGTTCTTC
CDR3 protein: CAIRPLADSYNEQFF
D gene: TRBD2
clone size: .
J gene: TRBJ2-1
V gene: TRBV10-3

CDR3 DNA: TGTGCCAGCAGTTTAGCCGGGGGCTCCTACGAGCAGTACTTC
CDR3 protein: CASSLAGGSYEQYF
D gene: .
clone size: once
J gene: TRBJ2-7
V gene: TRBV28

CDR3 DNA: TGTGCCAGCAGGAAGGTGGGCGGGTACAATGAGCAGTTCTTC
CDR3 protein: CASRKVGGYNEQFF
D gene: .
clone size: .
J gene: TRBJ2-1
V gene: TRBV2

CDR3 DNA: TGTGCCAGCAGTTACTCGAGACAGATTAACTATGGCTACACCTTC
CDR3 protein: CASSYSRQINYGYTF
D gene: .
clone size: once
J gene: TRBJ1-2
V gene: TRBV6-5

CDR3 DNA: TGTGCCAGCAGTGGGATGGGGCGCGAGTACCAAGAGACCCAGTACTTC
CDR3 protein: CASSGMGREYQETQYF
D gene: .
clone size: .
J gene: TRBJ2-5
V gene: TRBV2

CDR3 DNA: TGTGCCACCGAACCCGGGGGGCAGAACACCATATATTTT
CDR3 protein: CATEPGGQNTIYF
D gene: .
clone size: once
J gene: TRBJ1-3
V gene: TRBV15

CDR3 DNA: TGTGCCAGCAGCTCCCGGGACACCGCTCATGGCTACACCTTC
CDR3 protein: CASSSRDTAHGYTF
D gene: .
clone size: .
J gene: TRBJ1-2
V gene: TRBV5-4

CDR3 DNA: TGTGCCAGCCGTGGACAGCCTAATTCACCCCTCCACTTT
CDR3 protein: CASRGQPNSPLHF
D gene: .
clone size: .
J gene: TRBJ1-6
V gene: TRBV27

CDR3 DNA: TGTGCCAGCAGCCCCCGGGGGGGAGACGAGCAGTACTTC
CDR3 protein: CASSPRGGDEQYF
D gene: TRBD2
clone size: .
J gene: TRBJ2-7
V gene: TRBV9

CDR3 DNA: TGTGCCATCAGGCCGGGGCGACTAGCGGGGATCACAGATACGCAGTATTTT
CDR3 protein: CAIRPGRLAGITDTQYF
D gene: TRBD2
clone size: .
J gene: TRBJ2-3
V gene: TRBV10-3